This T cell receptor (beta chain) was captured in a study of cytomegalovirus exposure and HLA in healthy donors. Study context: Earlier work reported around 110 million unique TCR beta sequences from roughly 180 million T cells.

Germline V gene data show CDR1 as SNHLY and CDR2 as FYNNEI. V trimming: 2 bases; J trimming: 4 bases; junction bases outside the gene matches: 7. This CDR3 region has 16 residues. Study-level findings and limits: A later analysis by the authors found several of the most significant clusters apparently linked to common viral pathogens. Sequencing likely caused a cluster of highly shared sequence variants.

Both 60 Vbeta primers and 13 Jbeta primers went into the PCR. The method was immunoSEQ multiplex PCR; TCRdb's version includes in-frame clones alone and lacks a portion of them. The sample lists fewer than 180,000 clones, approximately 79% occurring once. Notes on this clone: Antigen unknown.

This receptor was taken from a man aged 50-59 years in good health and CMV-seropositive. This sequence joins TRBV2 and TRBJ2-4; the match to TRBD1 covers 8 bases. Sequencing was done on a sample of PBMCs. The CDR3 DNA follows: TGTGCCAGCAGTGAATGGCCCCGACAGGGGAAAAACATTCAGTACTTC. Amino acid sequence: CASSEWPRQGKNIQYF.